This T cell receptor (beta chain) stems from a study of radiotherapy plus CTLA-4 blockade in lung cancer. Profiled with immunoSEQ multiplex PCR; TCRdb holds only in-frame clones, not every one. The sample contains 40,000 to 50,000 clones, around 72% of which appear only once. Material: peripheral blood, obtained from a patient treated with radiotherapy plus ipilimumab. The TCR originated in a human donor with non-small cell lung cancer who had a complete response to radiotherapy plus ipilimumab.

CDR3 amino acids: CASRSGGNTDTQYF. In nucleotides, the CDR3 is TGTGCCAGCAGGAGCGGCGGAAACACAGATACGCAGTATTTT. V is TRBV7-2 and J is TRBJ2-3, with TRBD2 as a possible D gene (5 bases). The CDR3 is 14 amino acids. V shed 6 bases and J shed 2 bases, with 12 bases lying between them. Germline CDR1 SGHTA, CDR2 FQGNSA.